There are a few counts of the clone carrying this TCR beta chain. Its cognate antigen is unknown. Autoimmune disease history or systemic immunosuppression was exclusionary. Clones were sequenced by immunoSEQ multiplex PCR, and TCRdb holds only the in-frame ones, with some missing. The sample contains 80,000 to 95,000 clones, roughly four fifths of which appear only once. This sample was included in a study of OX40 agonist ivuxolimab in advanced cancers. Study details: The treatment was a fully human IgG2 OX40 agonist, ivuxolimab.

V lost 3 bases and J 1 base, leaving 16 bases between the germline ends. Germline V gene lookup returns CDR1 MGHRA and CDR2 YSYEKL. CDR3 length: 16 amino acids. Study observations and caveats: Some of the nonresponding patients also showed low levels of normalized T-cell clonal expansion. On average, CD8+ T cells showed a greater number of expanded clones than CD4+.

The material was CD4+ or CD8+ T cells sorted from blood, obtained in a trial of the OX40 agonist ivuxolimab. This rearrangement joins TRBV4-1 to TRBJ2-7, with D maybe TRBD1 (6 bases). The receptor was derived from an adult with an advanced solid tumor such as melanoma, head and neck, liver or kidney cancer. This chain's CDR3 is CASSQSWTEISYEQYF. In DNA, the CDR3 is TGCGCCAGCAGCCAGTCTTGGACAGAGATATCCTACGAGCAGTACTTC.